This TCR beta chain was captured by sequencing in a study of CD8+ T cells in alopecia areata. Turning to this clone: The antigen is unknown.

Study-wide results and limits: Links between baseline CD8+ expansion and response need larger treated cohorts. Lesional scalp, notably in alopecia totalis/universalis, had clonality above that of normal scalp. Patients displayed less clarity in TCR sharing than mice, a finding possibly related to HLA.

Noted treatment: oral pan-JAK inhibitor, 5-10 mg twice daily. cDNA reverse transcribed from extracted RNA served as the sequencing template. Assay: immunoSEQ multiplex PCR; the TCRdb copy retains only in-frame clones and omits some. This table has about 180,000 clones, roughly 53% appearing once. Unmatched junction bases numbered 9, after V lost 0 bases and J lost 5 bases. Germline V gives CDR1 SQVTM, CDR2 ANQGSEA. This CDR3 is built from 16 residues. The chain links TRBV29-1 to TRBJ2-1; 8 bases match TRBD2. The sequence came from a human donor with alopecia areata. Sequenced material: CD8+ T cells sorted from blood, taken at week 24, from a patient treated with tofacitinib. CDR3: CSVEDGGRTSNNEQFF. CDR3 nucleotides: TGCAGCGTTGAAGATGGGGGCAGGACTAGCAACAATGAGCAGTTCTTC.